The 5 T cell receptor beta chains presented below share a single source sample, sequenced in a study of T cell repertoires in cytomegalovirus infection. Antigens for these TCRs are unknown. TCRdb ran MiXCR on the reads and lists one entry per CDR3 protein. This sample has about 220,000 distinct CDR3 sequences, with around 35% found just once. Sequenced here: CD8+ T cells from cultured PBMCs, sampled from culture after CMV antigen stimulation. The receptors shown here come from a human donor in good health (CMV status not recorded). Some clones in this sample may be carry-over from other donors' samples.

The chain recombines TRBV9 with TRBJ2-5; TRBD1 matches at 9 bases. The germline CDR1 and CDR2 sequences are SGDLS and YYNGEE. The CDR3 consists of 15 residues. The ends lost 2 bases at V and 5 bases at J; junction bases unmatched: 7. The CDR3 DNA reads TGTGCCAGCAGCGTGACAGGGGGGCTGCGTGAGACCCAGTACTTC. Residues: CASSVTGGLRETQYF.

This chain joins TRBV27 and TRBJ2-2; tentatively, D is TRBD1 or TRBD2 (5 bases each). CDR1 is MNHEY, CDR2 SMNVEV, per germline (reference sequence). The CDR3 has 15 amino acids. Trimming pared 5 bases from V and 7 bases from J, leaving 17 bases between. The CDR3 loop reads CASSGGRLGIGELFF. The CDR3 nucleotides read TGTGCCAGCAGTGGGGGTAGACTGGGCATCGGGGAGCTGTTTTTT.

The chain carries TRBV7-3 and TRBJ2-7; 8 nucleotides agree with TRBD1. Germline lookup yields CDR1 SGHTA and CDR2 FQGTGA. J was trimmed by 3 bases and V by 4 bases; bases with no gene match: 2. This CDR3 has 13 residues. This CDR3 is CASSYDRGYEQYF. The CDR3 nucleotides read TGTGCCAGCAGCTACGACAGGGGCTACGAGCAGTACTTC.

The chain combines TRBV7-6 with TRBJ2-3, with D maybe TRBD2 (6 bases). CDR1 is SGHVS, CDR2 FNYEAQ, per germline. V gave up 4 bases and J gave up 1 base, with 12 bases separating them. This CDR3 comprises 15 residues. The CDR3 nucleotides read TGTGCCAGCAGCTCCTCGGGGGTGGGCACAGATACGCAGTATTTT. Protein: CASSSSGVGTDTQYF.

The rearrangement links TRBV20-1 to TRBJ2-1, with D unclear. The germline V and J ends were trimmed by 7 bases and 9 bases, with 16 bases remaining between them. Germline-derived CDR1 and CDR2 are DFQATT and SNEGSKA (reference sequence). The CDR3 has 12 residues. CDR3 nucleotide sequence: TGCAGTGGACCGGAAAGGATCGGTGAGCAGTTCTTC. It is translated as CSGPERIGEQFF.